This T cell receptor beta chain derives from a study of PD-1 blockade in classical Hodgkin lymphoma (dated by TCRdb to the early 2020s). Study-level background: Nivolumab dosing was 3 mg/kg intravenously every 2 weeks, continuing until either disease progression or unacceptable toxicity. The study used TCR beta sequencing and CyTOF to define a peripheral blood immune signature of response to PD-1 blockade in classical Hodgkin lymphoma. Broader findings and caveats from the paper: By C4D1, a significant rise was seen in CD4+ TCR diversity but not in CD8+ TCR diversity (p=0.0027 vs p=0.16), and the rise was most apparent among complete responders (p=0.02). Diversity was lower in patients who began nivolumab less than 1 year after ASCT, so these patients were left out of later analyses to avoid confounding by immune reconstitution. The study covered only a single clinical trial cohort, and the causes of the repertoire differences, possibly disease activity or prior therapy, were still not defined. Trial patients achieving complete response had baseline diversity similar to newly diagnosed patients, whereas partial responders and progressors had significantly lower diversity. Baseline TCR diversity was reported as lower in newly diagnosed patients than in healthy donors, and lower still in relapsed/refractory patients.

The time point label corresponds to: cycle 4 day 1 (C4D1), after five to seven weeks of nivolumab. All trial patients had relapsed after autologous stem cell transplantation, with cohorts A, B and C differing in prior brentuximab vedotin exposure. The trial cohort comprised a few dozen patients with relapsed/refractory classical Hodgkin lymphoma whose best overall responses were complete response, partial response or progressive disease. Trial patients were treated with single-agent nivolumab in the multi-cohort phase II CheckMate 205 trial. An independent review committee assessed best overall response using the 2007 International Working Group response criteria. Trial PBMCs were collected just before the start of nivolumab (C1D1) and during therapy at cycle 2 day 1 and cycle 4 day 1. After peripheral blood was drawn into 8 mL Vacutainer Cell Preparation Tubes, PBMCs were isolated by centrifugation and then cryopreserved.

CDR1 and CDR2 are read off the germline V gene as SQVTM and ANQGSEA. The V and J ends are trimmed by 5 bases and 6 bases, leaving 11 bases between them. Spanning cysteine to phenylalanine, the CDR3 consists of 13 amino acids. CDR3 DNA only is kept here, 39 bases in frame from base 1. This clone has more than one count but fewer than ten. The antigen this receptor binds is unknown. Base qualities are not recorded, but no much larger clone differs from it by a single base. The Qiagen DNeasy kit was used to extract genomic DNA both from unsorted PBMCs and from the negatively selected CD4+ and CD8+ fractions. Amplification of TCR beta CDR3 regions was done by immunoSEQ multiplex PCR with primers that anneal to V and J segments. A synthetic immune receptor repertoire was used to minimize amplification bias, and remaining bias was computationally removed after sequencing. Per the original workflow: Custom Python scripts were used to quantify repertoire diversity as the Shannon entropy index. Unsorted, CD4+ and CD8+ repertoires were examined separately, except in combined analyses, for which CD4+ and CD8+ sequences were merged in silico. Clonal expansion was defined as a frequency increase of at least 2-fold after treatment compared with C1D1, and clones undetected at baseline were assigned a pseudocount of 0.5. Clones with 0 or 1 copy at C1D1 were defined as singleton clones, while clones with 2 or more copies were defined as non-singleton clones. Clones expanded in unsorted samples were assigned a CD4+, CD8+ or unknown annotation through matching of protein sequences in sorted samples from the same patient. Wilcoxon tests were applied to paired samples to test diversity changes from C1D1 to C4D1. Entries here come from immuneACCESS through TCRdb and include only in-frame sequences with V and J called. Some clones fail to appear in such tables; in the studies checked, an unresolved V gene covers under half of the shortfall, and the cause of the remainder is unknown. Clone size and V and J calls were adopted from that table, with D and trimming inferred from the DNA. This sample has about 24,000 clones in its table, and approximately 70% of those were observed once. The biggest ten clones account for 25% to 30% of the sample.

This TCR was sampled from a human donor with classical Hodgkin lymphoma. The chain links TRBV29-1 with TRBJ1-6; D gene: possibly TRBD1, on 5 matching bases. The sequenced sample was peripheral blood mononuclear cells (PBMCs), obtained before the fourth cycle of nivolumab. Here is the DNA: TGCAGCGTTCAAGGGGAAGGTAATTCACCCCTCCACTTT. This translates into CSVQGEGNSPLHF.